This entry lists 2 T cell receptor beta chains sequenced from one sample in a study of radiotherapy plus CTLA-4 blockade in lung cancer (dated by TCRdb to the late 2010s). To prepare the library, the immunoSEQ multiplex PCR assay was applied. TCRdb carries this immuneACCESS record with in-frame sequences only. Its versions omit some clonotypes, under half of them owing to an unresolved V gene in the studies checked, with the rest unexplained. The sample table shows around 40,000 clones, and 75% to 90% are seen once. The ten largest make up about 5.3% of the sample. The sample here was peripheral blood, taken from a patient treated with radiotherapy plus ipilimumab. Receptor source: a human donor with non-small cell lung cancer who had stable disease on radiotherapy plus ipilimumab.

The chain links TRBV15 to TRBJ1-1, with 11 bases that match TRBD1. Losses at the gene ends were 0 bases for V and 1 base for J; bases not matched to a gene: 22. Germline V gene sequence: CDR1 LNHNV, CDR2 YYDKDF (reference sequence). The CDR3 is 23 amino acids. In DNA form, the CDR3 reads TGTGCCACCAGCAGAGATTACCTTACCGGATCGTTCGGACAGGGGGCAGGGAACACTGAAGCTTTCTTT. Translated: CATSRDYLTGSFGQGAGNTEAFF.

CDR3 loop: CASSRLTGAGTDTQYF. CDR3 DNA sequence: TGCGCCAGCAGCCGCCTGACAGGGGCGGGAACAGATACGCAGTATTTT. V usage is TRBV4-1 and J usage is TRBJ2-3, with 8 nucleotides matching TRBD1. Germline-derived CDR1 and CDR2 are MGHRA and YSYEKL. J gave up 3 bases and V 4 bases, and 9 bases lay outside the gene matches. The CDR3 spans 16 residues.